The clone carrying this T cell receptor (beta chain) was picked up many times. Its antigen is currently unknown. Sample time point: blood at routine non-recurrence follow-up after resection. Unsorted tumor, nontumor lung tissue or cryopreserved PBMC supplied the whole RNA. TCRdb reprocessed the 5' RACE reads via MiXCR and lists one record per CDR3 protein. The table has around 110,000 distinct CDR3 sequences, approximately 12% seen once; the top ten hold roughly 17%. This entry is derived from a study of spatial heterogeneity in lung cancer. The wider study: Patients with untreated early-stage non-small cell lung cancer, numbering 72, were the donors. PBMC collected at follow-up were sequenced when available, a median of approximately 2 years after resection. As counted in raw reads, each unique TCR and UMI combination appeared more than ten times on average. Study-level points and caveats: There were more appearances of ubiquitous expanded tumor TCRs in blood at resection than at follow-up.

CDR1 is SEHNR and CDR2 is FQNEAQ in the germline V gene (reference sequence). V was clipped by 6 bases and J by 2 bases; unmatched bases: 9. This CDR3 spans 16 amino acids. The sample in question was PBMCs, obtained at follow-up. This sequence joins TRBV7-9 and TRBJ2-2; 7 nucleotides line up with TRBD2. The clonotype originates from a male donor with early-stage non-small cell lung cancer. The CDR3 is CASRRLAGYNTGELFF. CDR3 bases: TGTGCCAGCAGGAGACTAGCAGGTTACAACACCGGGGAGCTGTTTTTT.